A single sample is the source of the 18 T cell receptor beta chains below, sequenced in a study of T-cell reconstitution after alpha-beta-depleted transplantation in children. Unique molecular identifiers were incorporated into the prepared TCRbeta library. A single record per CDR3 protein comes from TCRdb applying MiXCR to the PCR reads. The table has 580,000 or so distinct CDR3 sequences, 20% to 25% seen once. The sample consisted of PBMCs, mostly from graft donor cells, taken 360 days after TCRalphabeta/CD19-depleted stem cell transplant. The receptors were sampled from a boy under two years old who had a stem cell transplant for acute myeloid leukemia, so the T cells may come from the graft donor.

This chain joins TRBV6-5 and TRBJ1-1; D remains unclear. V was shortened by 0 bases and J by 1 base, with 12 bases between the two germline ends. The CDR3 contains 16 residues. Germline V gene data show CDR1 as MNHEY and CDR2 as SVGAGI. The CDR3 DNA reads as TGTGCCAGCAGTTACTCGATAGGAAGGGAGAACACTGAAGCTTTCTTT. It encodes CASSYSIGRENTEAFF.

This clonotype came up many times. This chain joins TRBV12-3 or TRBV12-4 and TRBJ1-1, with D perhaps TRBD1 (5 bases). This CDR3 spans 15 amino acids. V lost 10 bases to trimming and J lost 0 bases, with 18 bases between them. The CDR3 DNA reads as TGTGCCACGCTTAGAAGGGGCGGGATGAACACTGAAGCTTTCTTT. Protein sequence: CATLRRGGMNTEAFF.

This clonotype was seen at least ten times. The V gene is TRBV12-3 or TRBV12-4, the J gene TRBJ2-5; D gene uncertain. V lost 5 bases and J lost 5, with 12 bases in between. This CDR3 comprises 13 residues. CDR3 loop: CASSRNDGETQYF. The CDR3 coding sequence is TGTGCCAGCAGTCGGAACGACGGGGAGACCCAGTACTTC.

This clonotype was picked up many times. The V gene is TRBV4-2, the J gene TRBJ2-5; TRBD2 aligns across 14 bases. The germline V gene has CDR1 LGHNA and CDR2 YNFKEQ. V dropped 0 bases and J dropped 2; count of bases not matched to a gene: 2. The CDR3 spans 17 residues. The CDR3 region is CASSQDGTSGGQETQYF. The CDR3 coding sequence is TGTGCCAGCAGCCAAGACGGGACTAGCGGGGGTCAAGAGACCCAGTACTTC.

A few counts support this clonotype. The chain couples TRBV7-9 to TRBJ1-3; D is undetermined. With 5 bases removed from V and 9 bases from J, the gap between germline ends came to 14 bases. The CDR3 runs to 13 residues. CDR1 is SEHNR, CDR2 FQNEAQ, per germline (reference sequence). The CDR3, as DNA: TGTGCCAGCAGCCCCTTCCTACAGAGCACCATATATTTT. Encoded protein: CASSPFLQSTIYF.

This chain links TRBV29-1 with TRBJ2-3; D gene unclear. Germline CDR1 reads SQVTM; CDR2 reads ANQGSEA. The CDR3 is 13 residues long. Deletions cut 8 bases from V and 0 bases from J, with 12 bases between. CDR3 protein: CSFTLDSTDTQYF. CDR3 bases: TGCAGCTTTACCCTTGACAGCACAGATACGCAGTATTTT.

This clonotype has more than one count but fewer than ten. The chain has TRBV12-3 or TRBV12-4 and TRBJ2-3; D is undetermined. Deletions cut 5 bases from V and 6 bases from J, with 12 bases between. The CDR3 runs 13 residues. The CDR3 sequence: CASSPVESDTQYF. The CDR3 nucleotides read TGTGCCAGCAGTCCGGTGGAGAGTGATACGCAGTATTTT.

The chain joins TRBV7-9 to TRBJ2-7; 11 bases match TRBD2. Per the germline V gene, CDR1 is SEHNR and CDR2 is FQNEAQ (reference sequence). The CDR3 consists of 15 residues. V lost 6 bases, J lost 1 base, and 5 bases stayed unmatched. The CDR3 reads CASSSTSGVSYEQYF. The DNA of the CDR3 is TGTGCCAGCAGTTCGACTAGCGGGGTTTCCTACGAGCAGTACTTC.

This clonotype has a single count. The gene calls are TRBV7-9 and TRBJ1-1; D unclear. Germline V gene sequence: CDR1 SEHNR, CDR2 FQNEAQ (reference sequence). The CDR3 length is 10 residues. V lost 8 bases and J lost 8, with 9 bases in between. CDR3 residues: CASHGVEAFF. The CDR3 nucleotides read TGTGCCAGCCATGGGGTCGAAGCTTTCTTT.

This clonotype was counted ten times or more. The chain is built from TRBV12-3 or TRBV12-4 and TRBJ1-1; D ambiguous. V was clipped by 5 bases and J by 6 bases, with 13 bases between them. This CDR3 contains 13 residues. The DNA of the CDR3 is TGTGCCAGCAGTCCGCCCTTACAGCCTGAAGCTTTCTTT. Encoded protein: CASSPPLQPEAFF.

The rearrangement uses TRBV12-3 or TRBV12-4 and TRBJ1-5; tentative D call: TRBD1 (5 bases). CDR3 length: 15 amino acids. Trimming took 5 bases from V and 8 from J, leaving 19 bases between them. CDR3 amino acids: CASSDTYKKGKPQHF. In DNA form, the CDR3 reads TGTGCCAGCAGTGATACTTATAAGAAGGGGAAGCCCCAGCATTTT.

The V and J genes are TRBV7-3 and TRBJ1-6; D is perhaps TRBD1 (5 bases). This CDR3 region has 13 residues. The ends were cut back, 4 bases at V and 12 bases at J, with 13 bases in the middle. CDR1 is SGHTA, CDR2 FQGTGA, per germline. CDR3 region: CASSSLGRGPLHF. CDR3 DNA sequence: TGTGCCAGCAGCTCCCTGGGGCGTGGACCCCTCCACTTT.

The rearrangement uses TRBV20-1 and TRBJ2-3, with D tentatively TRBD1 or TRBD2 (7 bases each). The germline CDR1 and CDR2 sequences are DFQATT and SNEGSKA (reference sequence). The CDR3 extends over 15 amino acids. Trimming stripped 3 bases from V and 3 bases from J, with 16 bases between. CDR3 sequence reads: CSASEGGTATDTQYF. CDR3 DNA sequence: TGCAGTGCTAGTGAGGGAGGGACAGCGACAGATACGCAGTATTTT.

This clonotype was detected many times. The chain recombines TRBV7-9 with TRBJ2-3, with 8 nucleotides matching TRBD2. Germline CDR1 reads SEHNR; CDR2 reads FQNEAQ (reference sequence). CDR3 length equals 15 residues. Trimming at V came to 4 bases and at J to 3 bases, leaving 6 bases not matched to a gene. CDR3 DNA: TGTGCCAGCAGCTCACGGGGGGGCCGGACAGATACGCAGTATTTT. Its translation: CASSSRGGRTDTQYF. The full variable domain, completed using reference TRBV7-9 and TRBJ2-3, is DTGVSQNPRHKITKRGQNVTFRCDPISEHNRLYWYRQTLGQGPEFLTYFQNEAQLEKSRLLSDRFSAERPKGSFSTLEIQRTEQGDSAMYLCASSSRGGRTDTQYFGPGTRLTVL.

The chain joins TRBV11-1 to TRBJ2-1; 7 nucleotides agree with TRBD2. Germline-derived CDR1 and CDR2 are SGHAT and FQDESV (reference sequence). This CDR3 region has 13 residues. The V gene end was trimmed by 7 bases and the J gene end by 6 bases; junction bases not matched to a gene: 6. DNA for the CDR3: TGTGCCAGCACTGGGCTAGCGGCCAATGAGCAGTTCTTC. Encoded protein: CASTGLAANEQFF.

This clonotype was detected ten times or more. The CDR3 nucleotides are TGTGCCAGCAGCTTCACATGGGGGGGCAGTCAAGAGACCCAGTACTTC. This gives the protein CASSFTWGGSQETQYF. The rearrangement joins TRBV7-2 to TRBJ2-5; the D gene is possibly TRBD2 (7 bases). The germline V and J ends were trimmed by 3 bases and 2 bases, with 16 bases remaining between them. In germline, CDR1 is SGHTA, CDR2 FQGNSA. The CDR3 is 16 amino acids. Based on the CDR3 plus reference TRBV7-2 and TRBJ2-5, the full variable domain is GAGVSQSPSNKVTEKGKDVELRCDPISGHTALYWYRQSLGQGLEFLIYFQGNSAPDKSGLPSDRFSAERTGGSVSTLTIQRTQQEDSAVYLCASSFTWGGSQETQYFGPGTRLLVL.

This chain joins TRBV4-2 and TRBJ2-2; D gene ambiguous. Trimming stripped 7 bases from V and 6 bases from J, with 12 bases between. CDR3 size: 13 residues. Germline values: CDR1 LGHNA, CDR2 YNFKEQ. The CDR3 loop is CASKVPRSGELFF. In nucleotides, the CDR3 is TGTGCCAGCAAAGTACCTCGGTCCGGGGAGCTGTTTTTT.

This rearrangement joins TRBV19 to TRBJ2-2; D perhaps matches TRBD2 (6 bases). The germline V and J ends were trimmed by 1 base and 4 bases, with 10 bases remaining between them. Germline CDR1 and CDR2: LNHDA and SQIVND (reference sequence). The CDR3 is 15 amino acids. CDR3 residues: CASSIVTSGTGELFF. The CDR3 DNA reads TGTGCCAGTAGTATAGTGACTAGTGGCACCGGGGAGCTGTTTTTT. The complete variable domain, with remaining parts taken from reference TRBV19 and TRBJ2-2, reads DGGITQSPKYLFRKEGQNVTLSCEQNLNHDAMYWYRQDPGQGLRLIYYSQIVNDFQKGDIAEGYSVSREKKESFPLTVTSAQKNPTAFYLCASSIVTSGTGELFFGEGSRLTVL.